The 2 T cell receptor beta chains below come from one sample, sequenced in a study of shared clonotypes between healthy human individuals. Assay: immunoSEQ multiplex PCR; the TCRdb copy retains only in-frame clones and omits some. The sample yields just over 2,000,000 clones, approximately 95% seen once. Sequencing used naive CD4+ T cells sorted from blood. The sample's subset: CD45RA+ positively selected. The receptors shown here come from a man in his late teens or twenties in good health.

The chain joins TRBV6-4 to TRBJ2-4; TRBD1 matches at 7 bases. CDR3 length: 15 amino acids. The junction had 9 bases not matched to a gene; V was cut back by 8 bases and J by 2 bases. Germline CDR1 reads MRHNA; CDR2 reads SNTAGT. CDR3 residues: CASARDSRTKNIQYF. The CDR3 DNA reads TGTGCCAGCGCTAGGGACAGTAGGACCAAAAACATTCAGTACTTC.

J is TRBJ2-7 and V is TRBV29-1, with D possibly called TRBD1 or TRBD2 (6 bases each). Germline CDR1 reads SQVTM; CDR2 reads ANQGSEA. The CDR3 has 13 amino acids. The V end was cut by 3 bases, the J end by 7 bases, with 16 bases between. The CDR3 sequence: CSVEKQGGNEQYF. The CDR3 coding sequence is TGCAGCGTTGAGAAACAGGGAGGTAATGAGCAGTACTTC.